A selection of T cell receptor beta chains follows, all from one sample in a study of T cell repertoires in cytomegalovirus infection. Their target antigens are unknown. TCRdb passed the reads through MiXCR, listing each CDR3 protein once. In the table there are 640,000 or so distinct CDR3 sequences, around 31% of which are singletons. Sample: cultured PBMCs, taken from culture after CMV antigen stimulation. The origin of the receptors is a human donor in good health (CMV status not recorded). Some clones in this sample may be carry-over from other donors' samples. The CDR3 runs from the conserved cysteine through the conserved F or W. D genes are given only for firm matches. Not all rows give a size; the values are once, few, many and, for expanded clones, a class.

clone size: .
CDR3 length: 14
D gene: .
V gene: TRBV20-1
J gene: TRBJ2-3
CDR3 protein: CSASRGGGTDTQYF
CDR3 DNA: TGCAGTGCTTCCAGAGGGGGGGGCACAGATACGCAGTATTTT

clone size: few
CDR3 length: 12
D gene: .
V gene: TRBV7-8
J gene: TRBJ2-1
CDR3 protein: CASSSYPGEQFF
CDR3 DNA: TGTGCCAGCAGCTCGTATCCGGGGGAGCAGTTCTTC

clone size: few
CDR3 length: 15
D gene: TRBD1
V gene: TRBV19
J gene: TRBJ1-1
CDR3 protein: CASKERGLDRTEAFF
CDR3 DNA: TGTGCCAGTAAGGAGAGGGGGCTTGATCGGACTGAAGCTTTCTTT

clone size: .
CDR3 length: 14
D gene: TRBD2
V gene: TRBV5-1
J gene: TRBJ2-3
CDR3 protein: CASSVSGAPDTQYF
CDR3 DNA: TGCGCCAGCAGCGTGAGCGGGGCCCCAGATACGCAGTATTTT

clone size: .
CDR3 length: 13
D gene: TRBD1
V gene: TRBV14
J gene: TRBJ2-7
CDR3 protein: CASSLQGWYEQYF
CDR3 DNA: TGTGCCAGCAGCCTACAGGGGTGGTACGAGCAGTACTTC

clone size: .
CDR3 length: 14
D gene: .
V gene: TRBV12-3/TRBV12-4
J gene: TRBJ1-2
CDR3 protein: CASTLDSANYGYTF
CDR3 DNA: TGTGCCAGCACCCTGGACAGTGCTAACTATGGCTACACCTTC

clone size: .
CDR3 length: 14
D gene: .
V gene: TRBV4-3
J gene: TRBJ2-3
CDR3 protein: CASSADTGTDTQYF
CDR3 DNA: TGCGCCAGCAGCGCCGACACCGGAACAGATACGCAGTATTTT

clone size: once
CDR3 length: 15
D gene: .
V gene: TRBV20-1
J gene: TRBJ2-3
CDR3 protein: CSASESSWSTDTQYF
CDR3 DNA: TGCAGTGCTAGCGAGTCTAGTTGGAGCACAGATACGCAGTATTTT

clone size: few
CDR3 length: 11
D gene: .
V gene: TRBV6-1
J gene: TRBJ2-7
CDR3 protein: CATRTVYEQYF
CDR3 DNA: TGTGCCACCAGGACAGTCTACGAGCAGTACTTC

clone size: .
CDR3 length: 15
D gene: .
V gene: TRBV5-1
J gene: TRBJ2-7
CDR3 protein: CASSLEGFLSYEQYF
CDR3 DNA: TGCGCCAGCAGCTTGGAAGGATTTTTATCGTACGAGCAGTACTTC

clone size: .
CDR3 length: 17
D gene: TRBD1
V gene: TRBV18
J gene: TRBJ2-1
CDR3 protein: CASSPGQGSGGNNEQFF
CDR3 DNA: TGTGCCAGCTCACCAGGACAGGGCAGTGGAGGGAACAATGAGCAGTTCTTC

clone size: .
CDR3 length: 13
D gene: TRBD1
V gene: TRBV29-1
J gene: TRBJ1-4
CDR3 protein: CSVKGQSFEKLFF
CDR3 DNA: TGCAGCGTTAAGGGACAGTCATTTGAAAAACTGTTTTTT

clone size: .
CDR3 length: 18
D gene: .
V gene: TRBV7-8
J gene: TRBJ2-1
CDR3 protein: CASSLSSALRFFYNEQFF
CDR3 DNA: TGTGCCAGCAGCTTAAGTTCGGCTTTGCGCTTTTTCTACAATGAGCAGTTCTTC

clone size: few
CDR3 length: 13
D gene: TRBD2
V gene: TRBV25-1
J gene: TRBJ2-3
CDR3 protein: CASLRGGTDTQYF
CDR3 DNA: TGTGCCAGCCTCCGGGGGGGCACAGATACGCAGTATTTT

clone size: few
CDR3 length: 12
D gene: .
V gene: TRBV19
J gene: TRBJ2-1
CDR3 protein: CASRDSRNEQFF
CDR3 DNA: TGTGCCAGTAGGGACTCTAGGAATGAGCAGTTCTTC

clone size: few
CDR3 length: 17
D gene: .
V gene: TRBV6-6
J gene: TRBJ2-7
CDR3 protein: CASSYLNPGQSSYEQYF
CDR3 DNA: TGTGCCAGCAGTTATCTCAACCCTGGGCAGAGCTCCTACGAGCAGTACTTC

clone size: .
CDR3 length: 14
D gene: .
V gene: TRBV7-2
J gene: TRBJ2-7
CDR3 protein: CASSPWGSSYEQYF
CDR3 DNA: TGTGCCAGCAGCCCTTGGGGATCCTCCTACGAGCAGTACTTC

clone size: few
CDR3 length: 14
D gene: .
V gene: TRBV14
J gene: TRBJ2-3
CDR3 protein: CASSQLRGADTQYF
CDR3 DNA: TGTGCCAGCAGCCAACTAAGGGGCGCAGATACGCAGTATTTT

clone size: .
CDR3 length: 14
D gene: TRBD1
V gene: TRBV7-2
J gene: TRBJ2-5
CDR3 protein: CASSSQGAIETQYF
CDR3 DNA: TGTGCCAGCAGCTCACAGGGGGCTATAGAGACCCAGTACTTC

clone size: .
CDR3 length: 15
D gene: TRBD1
V gene: TRBV4-3
J gene: TRBJ1-2
CDR3 protein: CASSQNPGQGYGYTF
CDR3 DNA: TGCGCCAGCAGCCAAAACCCAGGACAGGGATATGGCTACACCTTC

clone size: many
CDR3 length: 14
D gene: .
V gene: TRBV7-8
J gene: TRBJ1-1
CDR3 protein: CASSGGELGTEAFF
CDR3 DNA: TGTGCCAGCAGCGGGGGCGAGCTGGGCACTGAAGCTTTCTTT

clone size: few
CDR3 length: 14
D gene: .
V gene: TRBV12-3/TRBV12-4
J gene: TRBJ2-1
CDR3 protein: CASSSPPSSYEQFF
CDR3 DNA: TGTGCCAGCAGTTCCCCGCCCAGTTCCTATGAGCAGTTCTTC

clone size: many
CDR3 length: 17
D gene: .
V gene: TRBV7-2
J gene: TRBJ2-3
CDR3 protein: CASSFPSAGFSTDTQYF
CDR3 DNA: TGTGCCAGCAGCTTCCCCTCTGCGGGTTTTAGCACAGATACGCAGTATTTT

clone size: .
CDR3 length: 16
D gene: TRBD1
V gene: TRBV27
J gene: TRBJ1-4
CDR3 protein: CASSPHRGRADEKLFF
CDR3 DNA: TGTGCCAGCAGTCCACACAGGGGGAGGGCTGATGAAAAACTGTTTTTT

clone size: .
CDR3 length: 14
D gene: .
V gene: TRBV12-3/TRBV12-4
J gene: TRBJ2-7
CDR3 protein: CASSWGLMFYEQYF
CDR3 DNA: TGTGCCAGCAGCTGGGGGCTTATGTTCTACGAGCAGTACTTC

clone size: .
CDR3 length: 15
D gene: .
V gene: TRBV4-2
J gene: TRBJ1-5
CDR3 protein: CASSQDAKSNQPQHF
CDR3 DNA: TGTGCCAGCAGCCAAGACGCCAAGAGCAATCAGCCCCAGCATTTT

clone size: .
CDR3 length: 16
D gene: .
V gene: TRBV6-2/TRBV6-3
J gene: TRBJ2-7
CDR3 protein: CASSYSNLASWNEQYF
CDR3 DNA: TGTGCCAGCAGTTACTCGAACCTCGCTAGTTGGAACGAGCAGTACTTC

clone size: .
CDR3 length: 16
D gene: .
V gene: TRBV15
J gene: TRBJ2-5
CDR3 protein: CATSRATVAGRETQYF
CDR3 DNA: TGTGCCACCAGCAGAGCCACGGTCGCCGGGCGAGAGACCCAGTACTTC

clone size: few
CDR3 length: 18
D gene: TRBD2
V gene: TRBV7-8
J gene: TRBJ2-1
CDR3 protein: CASSLLSGRANSYNEQFF
CDR3 DNA: TGTGCCAGCAGCTTACTGAGCGGGAGGGCCAACTCCTACAATGAGCAGTTCTTC

clone size: few
CDR3 length: 14
D gene: .
V gene: TRBV6-1
J gene: TRBJ2-3
CDR3 protein: CASGWAFGTDTQYF
CDR3 DNA: TGTGCCTCGGGCTGGGCTTTCGGCACAGATACGCAGTATTTT

clone size: few
CDR3 length: 16
D gene: TRBD1
V gene: TRBV19
J gene: TRBJ1-3
CDR3 protein: CASSRRQGASGNTIYF
CDR3 DNA: TGTGCCAGTAGTAGACGACAGGGGGCCTCTGGAAACACCATATATTTT

clone size: many
CDR3 length: 14
D gene: .
V gene: TRBV7-2
J gene: TRBJ1-5
CDR3 protein: CASSFVPGNQPQHF
CDR3 DNA: TGTGCCAGCAGCTTTGTCCCAGGCAATCAGCCCCAGCATTTT

clone size: .
CDR3 length: 15
D gene: .
V gene: TRBV3-1
J gene: TRBJ1-1
CDR3 protein: CASSLLGPLQTEAFF
CDR3 DNA: TGTGCCAGCAGCCTACTAGGCCCGCTCCAGACTGAAGCTTTCTTT

clone size: few
CDR3 length: 17
D gene: TRBD2
V gene: TRBV7-9
J gene: TRBJ2-2
CDR3 protein: CASSVIAGTTNTGELFF
CDR3 DNA: TGTGCCAGCAGCGTGATAGCGGGGACGACAAACACCGGGGAGCTGTTTTTT

clone size: .
CDR3 length: 15
D gene: .
V gene: TRBV7-8
J gene: TRBJ2-1
CDR3 protein: CASSHSPAAYHEQFF
CDR3 DNA: TGTGCCAGCAGCCATAGCCCGGCAGCCTACCATGAGCAGTTCTTC

clone size: .
CDR3 length: 14
D gene: .
V gene: TRBV10-3
J gene: TRBJ1-4
CDR3 protein: CAISESTEDEKLFF
CDR3 DNA: TGTGCCATCAGTGAGTCTACAGAAGATGAAAAACTGTTTTTT

clone size: few
CDR3 length: 15
D gene: .
V gene: TRBV11-2
J gene: TRBJ2-4
CDR3 protein: CASSLRGDAENIQYF
CDR3 DNA: TGTGCCAGCAGCCTACGAGGGGACGCGGAAAACATTCAGTACTTC

clone size: .
CDR3 length: 13
D gene: .
V gene: TRBV6-5
J gene: TRBJ2-1
CDR3 protein: CASTRTSEGEQFF
CDR3 DNA: TGTGCCAGCACCAGGACCTCCGAGGGGGAGCAGTTCTTC

clone size: .
CDR3 length: 14
D gene: .
V gene: TRBV4-1
J gene: TRBJ2-5
CDR3 protein: CASSQGPLGETQYF
CDR3 DNA: TGCGCCAGCAGCCAAGGACCCCTGGGGGAGACCCAGTACTTC

clone size: few
CDR3 length: 14
D gene: .
V gene: TRBV7-9
J gene: TRBJ2-3
CDR3 protein: CASSPLFPPDTQYF
CDR3 DNA: TGTGCCAGCAGCCCCCTATTTCCCCCAGATACGCAGTATTTT

clone size: .
CDR3 length: 19
D gene: TRBD1
V gene: TRBV6-6
J gene: TRBJ2-6
CDR3 protein: CASSRGTANSPSGANVLTF
CDR3 DNA: TGTGCCAGCAGCCGAGGGACAGCAAATTCCCCCTCTGGGGCCAACGTCCTGACTTTC

clone size: few
CDR3 length: 14
D gene: .
V gene: TRBV4-1
J gene: TRBJ2-1
CDR3 protein: CASSQGPGGNEQFF
CDR3 DNA: TGCGCCAGCAGCCAAGGACCCGGGGGTAATGAGCAGTTCTTC

clone size: .
CDR3 length: 13
D gene: TRBD1
V gene: TRBV29-1
J gene: TRBJ1-1
CDR3 protein: CSVRGQGKAEAFF
CDR3 DNA: TGCAGCGTTAGGGGACAGGGGAAAGCTGAAGCTTTCTTT

clone size: .
CDR3 length: 14
D gene: .
V gene: TRBV6-1
J gene: TRBJ2-5
CDR3 protein: CASSPGPGKETQYF
CDR3 DNA: TGTGCCAGCAGCCCGGGCCCAGGGAAAGAGACCCAGTACTTC

clone size: .
CDR3 length: 14
D gene: .
V gene: TRBV6-2/TRBV6-3
J gene: TRBJ2-7
CDR3 protein: CASSNRGRAYEQYF
CDR3 DNA: TGTGCCAGCAGTAATCGAGGCCGCGCCTACGAGCAGTACTTC

clone size: .
CDR3 length: 13
D gene: .
V gene: TRBV11-2
J gene: TRBJ2-7
CDR3 protein: CASSLVDSQEQYF
CDR3 DNA: TGTGCCAGCAGCTTAGTAGACAGCCAAGAGCAGTACTTC

clone size: few
CDR3 length: 16
D gene: .
V gene: TRBV25-1
J gene: TRBJ2-2
CDR3 protein: CASSEFGTGNTGELFF
CDR3 DNA: TGTGCCAGCAGTGAATTTGGTACAGGGAACACCGGGGAGCTGTTTTTT